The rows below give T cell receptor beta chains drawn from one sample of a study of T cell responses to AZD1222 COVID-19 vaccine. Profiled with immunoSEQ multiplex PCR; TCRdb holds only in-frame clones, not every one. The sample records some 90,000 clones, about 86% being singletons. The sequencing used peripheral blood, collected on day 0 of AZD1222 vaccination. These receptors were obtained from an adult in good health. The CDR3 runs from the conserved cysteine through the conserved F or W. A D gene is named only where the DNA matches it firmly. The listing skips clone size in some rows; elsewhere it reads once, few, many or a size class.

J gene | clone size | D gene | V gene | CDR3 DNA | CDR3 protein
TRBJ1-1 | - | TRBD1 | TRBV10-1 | TGCGCCAGCAGTGAAGAGGGGACAGATGAAGCTTTCTTT | CASSEEGTDEAFF
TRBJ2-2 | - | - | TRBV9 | TGTGCCAGCAGCGTAGCTGGGAGGTGGGGCACCGGGGAGCTGTTTTTT | CASSVAGRWGTGELFF
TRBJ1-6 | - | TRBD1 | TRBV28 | TGTGCCAGCAGAATCGGACAGGGAGGGTCACCCCTCCACTTT | CASRIGQGGSPLHF
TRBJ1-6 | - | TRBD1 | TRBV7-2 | TGTGCCAGCAGCCCCTCCAGACAGGGGAATTCACCCCTCCACTTT | CASSPSRQGNSPLHF
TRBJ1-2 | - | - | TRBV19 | TGTGCCAGTAGTATTCCGGAGATCCATTCTGGCTACACCTTC | CASSIPEIHSGYTF
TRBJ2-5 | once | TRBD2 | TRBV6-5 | TGTGCCAGCAGCCGCAGACTAGCGGAAGAGACCCAGTACTTC | CASSRRLAEETQYF
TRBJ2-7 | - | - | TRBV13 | TGTGCCAGCAGCTTAGAAGGGGCCTACGAGCAGTACTTC | CASSLEGAYEQYF
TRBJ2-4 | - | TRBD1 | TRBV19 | TGTGCCAGTAGTATAAGGGGACAGGGGATGGCCAAAAACATTCAGTACTTC | CASSIRGQGMAKNIQYF
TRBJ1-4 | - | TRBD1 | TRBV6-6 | TGTGCCAGCAGTTACTATCGACAGGGGGGTCGCGAAAAACTGTTTTTT | CASSYYRQGGREKLFF
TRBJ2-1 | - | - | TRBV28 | TGTGCCAGCAGTTTAATACACTCTAGCTCCTACAATGAGCAGTTCTTC | CASSLIHSSSYNEQFF
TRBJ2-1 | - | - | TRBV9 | TGTGCCAGCAGCGTAGGTGCAGGGACCCACAATGAGCAGTTCTTC | CASSVGAGTHNEQFF
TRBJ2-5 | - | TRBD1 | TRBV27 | TGTGCCAGCAGTTTATTTAGGGACAGGGGGCTCCAAGAGACCCAGTACTTC | CASSLFRDRGLQETQYF
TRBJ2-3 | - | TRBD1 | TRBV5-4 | TGTGCCAGCAGCTGGGAGCCGGGACAGGGAAACACAGATACGCAGTATTTT | CASSWEPGQGNTDTQYF
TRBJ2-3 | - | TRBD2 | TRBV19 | TGTGCCAGTACAGGGAGGACTAGCGGGAGTGCAGATACGCAGTATTTT | CASTGRTSGSADTQYF
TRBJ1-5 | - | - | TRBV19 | TGTGCCAGTAGTATATTAAAGTCAGGCAATCAGCCCCAGCATTTT | CASSILKSGNQPQHF
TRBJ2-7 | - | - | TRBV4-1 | TGCGCCAGCAGCCATACAGAAAACACCTACGAGCAGTACTTC | CASSHTENTYEQYF
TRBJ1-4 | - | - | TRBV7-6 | TGTGCCAGCAGCTCGGGACAATCGAATGAAAAACTGTTTTTT | CASSSGQSNEKLFF
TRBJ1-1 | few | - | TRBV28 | TGTGCCAGCATACCGGCGTGGGGTGTTACTGAAGCTTTCTTT | CASIPAWGVTEAFF
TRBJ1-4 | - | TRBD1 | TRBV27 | TGTGCCAGCAGTACATTGACAGGGGGAAGCGAAAAACTGTTTTTT | CASSTLTGGSEKLFF
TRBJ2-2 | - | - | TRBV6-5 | TGTGCCAGCTATCTCCTGAGGACCGGGGAGCTGTTTTTT | CASYLLRTGELFF
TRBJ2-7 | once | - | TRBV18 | TGTGCCAGCCACGGGGGAGTCGCCTCCTACGAGCAGTACTTC | CASHGGVASYEQYF
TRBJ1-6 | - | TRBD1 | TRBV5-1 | TGCGCCAGCAGCCCGGACAGGGTGGATTCACCCCTCCACTTT | CASSPDRVDSPLHF
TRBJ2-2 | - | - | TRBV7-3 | TGTGCCAGCAGCTTAAATGGGGCAGCGAACACCGGGGAGCTGTTTTTT | CASSLNGAANTGELFF
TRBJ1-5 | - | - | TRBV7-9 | TGTGCCAGCAGCCGATCCGGGGGTGGCAATCAGCCCCAGCATTTT | CASSRSGGGNQPQHF
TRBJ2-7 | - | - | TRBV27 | TGTGCCAGCAGGGGGACCGCCTTCTTCGAGCAGTACTTC | CASRGTAFFEQYF
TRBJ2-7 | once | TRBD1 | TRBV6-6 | TGTGCCAGCAGTTACTCCAGGGACAGGGTAATCTACGAGCAGTACTTC | CASSYSRDRVIYEQYF
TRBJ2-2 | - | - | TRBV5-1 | TGCGCCAGCAGCCCAGTTGGACAAAACACCGGGGAGCTGTTTTTT | CASSPVGQNTGELFF
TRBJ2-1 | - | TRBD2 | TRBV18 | TGTGCCAGCTCTCCCAGCGGGAACCCTGGGCAGTTCTTC | CASSPSGNPGQFF
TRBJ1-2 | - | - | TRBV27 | TGTGCCAGCAGCTCGGCCCGGAGGACTATCTATGGCTACACCTTC | CASSSARRTIYGYTF
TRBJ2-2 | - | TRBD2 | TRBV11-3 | TGTGCCAGCAGCCCCGGGGGGGCCGCGAACACCGGGGAGCTGTTTTTT | CASSPGGAANTGELFF
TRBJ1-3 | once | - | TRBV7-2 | TGTGCCAGCAGCTTGGCGGGGCCTTTAGACACCATATATTTT | CASSLAGPLDTIYF
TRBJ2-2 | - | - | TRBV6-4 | TGTGCCAGCAGTGACTCGACGGAGAACACCGGGGAGCTGTTTTTT | CASSDSTENTGELFF
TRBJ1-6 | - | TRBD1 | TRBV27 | TGTGCCAGCAGTTTAACAGGGGGCGTGCAGGCTTCACCCCTCCACTTT | CASSLTGGVQASPLHF
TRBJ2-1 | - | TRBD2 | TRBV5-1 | TGCGCCAGCAGCTTGGCCCTTTCCTTGGCGGGGGGTTACAATGAGCAGTTCTTC | CASSLALSLAGGYNEQFF
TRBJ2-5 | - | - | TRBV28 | TGTGCCAGCACCTCCCGGCGGGAGACCCAGTACTTC | CASTSRRETQYF
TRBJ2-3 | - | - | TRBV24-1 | TGTGCCACCAGTGATCCGGGGGATACGCAGTATTTT | CATSDPGDTQYF
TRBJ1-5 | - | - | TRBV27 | TGTGCCAGCAGCCGAATCGACAGGATGGACCAGCCCCAGCATTTT | CASSRIDRMDQPQHF
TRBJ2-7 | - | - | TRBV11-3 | TGTGCCAGCAGCTTAAGGGCCTACGAGCAGTACTTC | CASSLRAYEQYF
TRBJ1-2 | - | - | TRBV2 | TGTGCCAGCAGTGAAGCGACCGAATATGGCTACACCTTC | CASSEATEYGYTF
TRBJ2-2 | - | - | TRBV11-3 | TGTGCCAGCAGCTCCCTTAAGGGGAACTACACCGGGGAGCTGTTTTTT | CASSSLKGNYTGELFF
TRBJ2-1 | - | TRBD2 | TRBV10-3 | TGTGCCATCAGTGATCTTCCCCTAGCGGACAATGAGCAGTTCTTC | CAISDLPLADNEQFF
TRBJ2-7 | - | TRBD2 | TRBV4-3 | TGCGCCAGCAGCCAAGAGGGCGGGAGGAGCTACGAGCAGTACTTC | CASSQEGGRSYEQYF
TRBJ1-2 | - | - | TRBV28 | TGTGCCAGCAGTTCACCCTCCGGGATGCGCTATGGCTACACCTTC | CASSSPSGMRYGYTF
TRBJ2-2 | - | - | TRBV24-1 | TGTGCCACCGCCGGGGGAGCCGGGGAGCTGTTTTTT | CATAGGAGELFF
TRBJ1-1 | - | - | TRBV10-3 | TGTGCCTCGCTCGGGGACATTTTAAACACTGAAGCTTTCTTT | CASLGDILNTEAFF
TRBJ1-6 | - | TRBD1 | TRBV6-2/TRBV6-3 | TGTGCCAGCAGCCCCAGGGACAGCTTCACCTCACCCCTCCACTTT | CASSPRDSFTSPLHF
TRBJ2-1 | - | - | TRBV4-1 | TGCGCCAGCAGCCAAGGGGCAGACAAGCAGTTCTTC | CASSQGADKQFF
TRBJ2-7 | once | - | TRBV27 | TGTGCCAGCAGTTTAATGGGCCATAGTACCTACGAGCAGTACTTC | CASSLMGHSTYEQYF
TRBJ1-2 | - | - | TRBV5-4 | TGTGCCAGCAGCTTGGTGAGGCCAGAGGAGGGCTACACCTTC | CASSLVRPEEGYTF
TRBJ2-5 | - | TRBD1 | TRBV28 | TGTGCCAGCAGTGAAGGGACAGTAAAAGAGACCCAGTACTTC | CASSEGTVKETQYF
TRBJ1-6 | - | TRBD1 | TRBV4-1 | TGCGCCAGCAGCCAAGAGGCAGGGGGAAGCTCCTATAATTCACCCCTCCACTTT | CASSQEAGGSSYNSPLHF
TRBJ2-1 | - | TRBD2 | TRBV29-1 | TGCAGCGTTGTGGTAGCGGGAGCCTACAATGAGCAGTTCTTC | CSVVVAGAYNEQFF